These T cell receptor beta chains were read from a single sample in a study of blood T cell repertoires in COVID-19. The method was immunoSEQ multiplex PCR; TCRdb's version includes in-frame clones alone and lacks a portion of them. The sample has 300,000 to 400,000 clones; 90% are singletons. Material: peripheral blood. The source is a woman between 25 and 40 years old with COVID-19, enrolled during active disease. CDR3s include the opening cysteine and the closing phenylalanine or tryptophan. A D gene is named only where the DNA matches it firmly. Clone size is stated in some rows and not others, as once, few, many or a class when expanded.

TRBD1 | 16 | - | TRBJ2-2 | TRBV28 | CASSSSRRQGVGELFF | TGTGCCAGCAGTTCTTCACGGCGACAGGGTGTCGGGGAGCTGTTTTTT
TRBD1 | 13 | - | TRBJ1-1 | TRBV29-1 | CSGQGPRNTEAFF | TGCAGCGGACAGGGGCCTAGGAACACTGAAGCTTTCTTT
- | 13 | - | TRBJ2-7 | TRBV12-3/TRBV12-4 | CASSLAGDFEQYF | TGTGCCAGCAGTTTAGCGGGGGACTTTGAGCAGTACTTC
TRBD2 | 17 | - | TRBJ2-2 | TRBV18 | CASSPIAGGPNTGELFF | TGTGCCAGCTCACCCATAGCGGGAGGGCCAAACACCGGGGAGCTGTTTTTT
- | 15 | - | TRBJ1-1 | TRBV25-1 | CASSESGWGNTEAFF | TGTGCCAGCAGTGAATCAGGGTGGGGGAACACTGAAGCTTTCTTT
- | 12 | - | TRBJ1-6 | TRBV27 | CASSNIYSPLHF | TGTGCCAGCAGTAATATATATTCACCCCTCCACTTT
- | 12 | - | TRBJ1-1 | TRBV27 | CASRRVPAEAFF | TGTGCCAGCAGGAGGGTTCCCGCTGAAGCTTTCTTT
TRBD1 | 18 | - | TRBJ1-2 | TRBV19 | CASSFSIGTATKNYGYTF | TGTGCCAGTAGTTTCTCCATCGGGACAGCAACTAAAAACTATGGCTACACCTTC
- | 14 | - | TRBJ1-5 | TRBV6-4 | CASSEGGGGQPQHF | TGTGCCAGCAGTGAAGGGGGGGGCGGTCAGCCCCAGCATTTT
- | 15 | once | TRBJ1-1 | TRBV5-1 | CASSLWSGQNTEAFF | TGCGCCAGCAGCTTATGGTCAGGCCAGAACACTGAAGCTTTCTTT
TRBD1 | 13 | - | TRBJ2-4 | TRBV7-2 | CASSLGAEGGQYF | TGTGCCAGCAGCTTAGGGGCCGAAGGGGGCCAGTACTTC
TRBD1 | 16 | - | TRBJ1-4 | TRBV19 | CASSIVTGSPNEKLFF | TGTGCCAGTAGTATAGTGACAGGGAGTCCTAATGAAAAACTGTTTTTT
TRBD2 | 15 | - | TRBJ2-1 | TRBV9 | CASSGTGTIYNEQFF | TGTGCCAGCAGCGGCACCGGGACTATATATAATGAGCAGTTCTTC
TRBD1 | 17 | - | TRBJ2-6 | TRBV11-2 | CASSFRATGPGANVLTF | TGTGCCAGCAGCTTCCGGGCGACAGGGCCTGGGGCCAACGTCCTGACTTTC
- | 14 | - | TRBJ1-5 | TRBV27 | CASRVRGEGQPQHF | TGTGCCAGCAGAGTACGGGGGGAGGGTCAGCCCCAGCATTTT
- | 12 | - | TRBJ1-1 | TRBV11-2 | CASSSRPGRAFF | TGTGCCAGCAGCTCTAGACCCGGTCGAGCTTTCTTT
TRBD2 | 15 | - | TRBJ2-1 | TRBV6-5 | CASSRLAGGLNEQFF | TGTGCCAGCAGCCGCCTAGCGGGAGGGCTCAATGAGCAGTTCTTC
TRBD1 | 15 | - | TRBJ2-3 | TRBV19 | CASSLRDRVSDTQYF | TGTGCCAGTAGTCTCCGGGACAGGGTTTCCGATACGCAGTATTTT
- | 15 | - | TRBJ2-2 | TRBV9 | CASSAGLTNTGELFF | TGTGCCAGCAGCGCGGGACTGACGAACACCGGGGAGCTGTTTTTT
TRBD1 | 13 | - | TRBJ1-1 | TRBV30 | CAWREGQGDGAFF | TGTGCCTGGAGGGAGGGACAGGGGGATGGGGCTTTCTTT
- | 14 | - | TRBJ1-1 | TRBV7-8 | CASSLIQQKTEAFF | TGTGCCAGCAGCCTGATCCAACAGAAGACTGAAGCTTTCTTT
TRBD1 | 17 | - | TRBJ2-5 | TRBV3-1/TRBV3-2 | CASSFIRPGQGVETQYF | TGTGCCAGCAGCTTTATTAGACCGGGACAGGGTGTGGAGACCCAGTACTTC
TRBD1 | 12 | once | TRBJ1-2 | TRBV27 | CASSATGAGYTF | TGTGCCAGCAGTGCGACAGGGGCTGGCTACACCTTC
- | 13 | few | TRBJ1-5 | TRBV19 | CASRWTGNQPQHF | TGTGCCAGTAGATGGACAGGCAATCAGCCCCAGCATTTT
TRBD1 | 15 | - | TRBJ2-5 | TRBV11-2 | CASSLVVTGEETQYF | TGTGCCAGCAGCTTAGTCGTCACAGGGGAAGAGACCCAGTACTTC
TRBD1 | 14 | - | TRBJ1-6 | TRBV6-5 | CASREDRGHSPLHF | TGTGCCAGCAGAGAGGACAGGGGTCATTCACCCCTCCACTTT
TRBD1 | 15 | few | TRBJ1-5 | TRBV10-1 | CASKRTGGDNQPQHF | TGCGCCAGCAAGCGTACAGGGGGCGACAATCAGCCCCAGCATTTT
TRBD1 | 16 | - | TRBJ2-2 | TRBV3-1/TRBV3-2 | CASSLRDRGLTGELFF | TGTGCCAGCAGCCTCCGGGACAGGGGGCTCACCGGGGAGCTGTTTTTT
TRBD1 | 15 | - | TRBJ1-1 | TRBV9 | CASSVDGTGVTEAFF | TGTGCCAGCAGCGTAGACGGGACAGGGGTCACTGAAGCTTTCTTT
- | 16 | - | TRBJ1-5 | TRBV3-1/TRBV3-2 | CASSQGKGLGNQPQHF | TGTGCCAGCAGCCAAGGGAAGGGGCTAGGCAATCAGCCCCAGCATTTT
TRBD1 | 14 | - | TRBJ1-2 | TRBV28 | CASRGTGIGYGYTF | TGTGCCAGCAGAGGGACAGGGATCGGCTATGGCTACACCTTC
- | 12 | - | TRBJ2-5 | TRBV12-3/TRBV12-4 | CASSFREETQYF | TGTGCCAGCAGTTTCCGTGAAGAGACCCAGTACTTC
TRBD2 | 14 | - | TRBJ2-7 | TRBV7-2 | CASSLGLAAYEQYF | TGTGCCAGCAGCTTAGGACTAGCGGCCTACGAGCAGTACTTC
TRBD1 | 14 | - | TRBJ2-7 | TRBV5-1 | CASSLGTVTYEQYF | TGCGCCAGCAGCCTAGGGACAGTAACCTACGAGCAGTACTTC
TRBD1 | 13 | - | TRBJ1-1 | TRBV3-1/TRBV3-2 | CASQGARNTEAFF | TGTGCCAGTCAGGGGGCGCGGAACACTGAAGCTTTCTTT
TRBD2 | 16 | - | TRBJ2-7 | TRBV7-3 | CASSLRELALFYEQYF | TGTGCCAGCAGCTTAAGAGAACTAGCGCTCTTCTACGAGCAGTACTTC
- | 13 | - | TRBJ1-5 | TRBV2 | CASRPTGNQPQHF | TGTGCCAGCAGGCCCACGGGGAATCAGCCCCAGCATTTT
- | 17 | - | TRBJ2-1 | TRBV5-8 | CASSLAHREPEGSEQFF | TGTGCCAGCAGCTTGGCCCACAGGGAGCCTGAGGGAAGTGAGCAGTTCTTC
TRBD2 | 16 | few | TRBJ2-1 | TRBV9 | CASSALTSGGKGEQFF | TGTGCCAGCAGCGCCCTGACTAGCGGGGGTAAAGGTGAGCAGTTCTTC
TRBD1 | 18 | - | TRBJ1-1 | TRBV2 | CASSFETGGFFMNTEAFF | TGTGCCAGCAGTTTTGAGACAGGGGGCTTTTTCATGAACACTGAAGCTTTCTTT
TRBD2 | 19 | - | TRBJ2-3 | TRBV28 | CASSFAGLAGGSRADTQYF | TGTGCCAGCAGTTTTGCCGGACTGGCTGGCGGGAGTAGGGCAGATACGCAGTATTTT